The clone carrying this TCR beta chain was picked up one time. The record originates from a study of blood T cell repertoires in COVID-19. Across the whole study: Collection of acute and convalescent COVID-19 samples took place in the United States, Italy and Spain. PBMCs, B-cell-depleted T cells, or T cells were the source of the cDNA or gDNA that made up the material.

As originally analysed: From reference gene primer amplification, estimates of nucleated cell counts were derived. The repertoire was sequenced with immunoSEQ multiplex PCR; TCRdb's copy has only in-frame clones and lacks some. V and J calls and clone size follow that table, whereas D and trimming were derived from the DNA. The profile shows a few hundred thousand clones, around nine tenths of them singletons. CDR3 size: 14 residues. Germline trimming cut 3 bases from V and 3 bases from J; bases unmatched to any gene: 5. CDR1 and CDR2 (germline): DFQATT, SNEGSKA (reference sequence). This clonotype was sampled from a man aged 60-69 years with acute or convalescent COVID-19. The chain combines TRBV20-1 with TRBJ1-5; TRBD1 matches at 7 bases. Sequenced sample: peripheral blood. The CDR3 sequence: CSASMGQNNQPQHF. CDR3 coding DNA: TGCAGTGCTAGTATGGGACAGAACAATCAGCCCCAGCATTTT.